This is a list of T cell receptor beta chains from one sample in a study of OX40 agonist ivuxolimab in advanced cancers. Libraries were prepared by immunoSEQ multiplex PCR; TCRdb keeps only in-frame clonotypes and omits some of them. Found here are fewer than 80,000 clones, nearly 90% of them singletons; the top ten hold about 4%. Sequencing used CD4+ or CD8+ T cells sorted from blood, obtained in a trial of the OX40 agonist ivuxolimab. All receptors come from an adult with an advanced solid tumor such as melanoma, head and neck, liver or kidney cancer. Each CDR3 is given with its conserved first and last residue. Each record gives: D gene, J gene, V gene, clone size, CDR3 DNA, CDR3 protein. The D gene is left open where the match is weak. Size values are once, few and many counts, or a class for expanded clones, and some rows have none.

>.|TRBJ1-5|TRBV7-9|.
TGTGCCAGCAGCTCCGGTAGCAATCAGCCCCAGCATTTT
CASSSGSNQPQHF
>TRBD1|TRBJ1-2|TRBV27|.
TGTGCCAGCAGGAATCAGGGGGTCTATGGCTACACCTTC
CASRNQGVYGYTF
>.|TRBJ1-3|TRBV9|.
TGTGCCAGCAGCGTAGCCGAGAGCTCTGGAAACACCATATATTTT
CASSVAESSGNTIYF
>.|TRBJ2-3|TRBV10-3|.
TGTGCCACGTCCTCCCCGGATACGCAGTATTTT
CATSSPDTQYF
>TRBD1|TRBJ1-2|TRBV19|.
TGTGCCAGTAGTATTGAATGGAACAGGGGGCTTGGCTACACCTTC
CASSIEWNRGLGYTF
>TRBD1|TRBJ2-5|TRBV11-2|.
TGTGCCAGCAGCTTAGAGCGGACAGGTAGAGAGACCCAGTACTTC
CASSLERTGRETQYF
>TRBD2|TRBJ2-1|TRBV18|.
TGTGCCAGCTCACCTAGCGGGAGCTCCTACAATGAGCAGTTCTTC
CASSPSGSSYNEQFF
>TRBD2|TRBJ2-1|TRBV27|.
TGTGCCAGCAGTCCCCTCGGACTAGCGGAACACAATGAGCAGTTCTTC
CASSPLGLAEHNEQFF
>TRBD1|TRBJ2-2|TRBV27|.
TGTGCCAGCAGTTTTCTCGGGGACAGGGGGGATAACACCGGGGAGCTGTTTTTT
CASSFLGDRGDNTGELFF
>.|TRBJ1-2|TRBV5-4|once
TGTGCCAGCAGCTTGGGGCAGGGGAGAAGGGGCTACACCTTC
CASSLGQGRRGYTF
>.|TRBJ2-7|TRBV7-2|few
TGTGCCAGCAGCTTAGAGGCAGAGTACGAGCAGTACTTC
CASSLEAEYEQYF
>.|TRBJ2-5|TRBV7-8|.
TGTGCCAGCATCAGAGGGAGCTACCAAGAGACCCAGTACTTC
CASIRGSYQETQYF
>.|TRBJ2-5|TRBV2|.
TGTGCCAGCAGTAGGTTCTGGGAGACCCAGTACTTC
CASSRFWETQYF
>.|TRBJ2-4|TRBV7-8|.
TGTGCCAGCAGCTTAGCGACTAGGGGGAGGACCATTCAGTACTTC
CASSLATRGRTIQYF
>TRBD2|TRBJ2-7|TRBV7-2|.
TGTGCCAGCAGCTTTTTGGCGGGAGTCTACGAGCAGTACTTC
CASSFLAGVYEQYF
>TRBD1|TRBJ1-1|TRBV10-3|.
TGTGCCATCAGGAAGACAGGGGGAGGAACTGAAGCTTTCTTT
CAIRKTGGGTEAFF
>.|TRBJ1-1|TRBV6-1|once
TGTGCCAGCAGGGAAGGGAGATCGGCTTTCTTT
CASREGRSAFF
>.|TRBJ2-2|TRBV7-9|.
TGTGCCAACCCATTCTCGATAGCGGAGAACCCCACCGGGGAGCTGTTTTTT
CANPFSIAENPTGELFF
>.|TRBJ1-6|TRBV6-5|.
TGTGCCAGCAGTTACTCGGGTCTTATTTCACCCCTCCACTTT
CASSYSGLISPLHF
>TRBD1|TRBJ1-1|TRBV18|.
TGTGCCAGCTCACCGGGGACAGGGATGAACACTGAAGCTTTCTTT
CASSPGTGMNTEAFF
>TRBD1|TRBJ1-2|TRBV9|.
TGTGCCAGCAGCGAACAGGGGGACTATGGCTACACCTTC
CASSEQGDYGYTF
>.|TRBJ1-2|TRBV6-5|once
TGTGCCAGCTGGGTTATTAACTATGGCTACACCTTC
CASWVINYGYTF
>.|TRBJ2-7|TRBV6-1|.
TGTGCCAGCAGTGAGTTGGGTCCCGGCTACGAGCAGTACTTC
CASSELGPGYEQYF
>.|TRBJ2-1|TRBV5-1|few
TGCGCCTGCCGGGAACAGCTAATCAAAATAAACAATGAGCAGTTCTTC
CACREQLIKINNEQFF
>.|TRBJ2-7|TRBV23-1|.
TGCGCCAGCCCCTTGACAGGCTCCTACGAGCAGTACTTC
CASPLTGSYEQYF
>.|TRBJ2-1|TRBV30|.
TGTGCCTGGAGTGTATGGGGTAGACTAACCCACAATGAGCAGTTCTTC
CAWSVWGRLTHNEQFF
>TRBD2|TRBJ2-7|TRBV2|.
TGTGCCAGCAAAGACCGGGAGGGCCACGAGCAGTACTTC
CASKDREGHEQYF
>.|TRBJ2-2|TRBV6-4|once
TGTGCCAGCGGAACGGAGAACACCGGGGAGCTGTTTTTT
CASGTENTGELFF
>TRBD1|TRBJ1-4|TRBV2|once
TGTGCCACCCATGAGACGTTGGGGACAGTCCAAGAAAAACTGTTTTTT
CATHETLGTVQEKLFF
>.|TRBJ2-5|TRBV7-9|.
TGTGCCAGCAGCTTATGGGGGTTCCAAGAGACCCAGTACTTC
CASSLWGFQETQYF
>.|TRBJ2-1|TRBV5-4|once
TGTGCCAGCAGCATCGGACTGTCCTACAATGAGCAGTTCTTC
CASSIGLSYNEQFF
>TRBD2|TRBJ2-1|TRBV5-1|.
TGCGCCAGCAGCTTGGTGCCTAGCGGGAGCTACAATGAGCAGTTCTTC
CASSLVPSGSYNEQFF
>.|TRBJ2-3|TRBV11-2|.
TGTGCCAGCAGCCACACAGATACGCAGTATTTT
CASSHTDTQYF
>.|TRBJ1-5|TRBV7-3|.
TGTGCCAGCAGCTTAACAGCCCCGGGCGGGTCCGATCAGCCCCAGCATTTT
CASSLTAPGGSDQPQHF
>TRBD1|TRBJ2-1|TRBV7-3|.
TGTGCCAGCAGCCCGCTCGGGACAGGGGCATACAATGAGCAGTTCTTC
CASSPLGTGAYNEQFF